The rows below give T cell receptor beta chains drawn from one sample of a study of identical twins. TCRdb used MiXCR to reprocess the 5' RACE reads, holding one entry per CDR3 protein. This sample has some 230,000 distinct CDR3 sequences, with 5.5% to 7.5% found just once. The same specimen was also included in a second study, on T cells expressing NK-cell markers.

The sample comprised CD8+ T cells sorted from blood. The receptors derive from a woman under 30 in good health. CDR3s include the opening cysteine and the closing phenylalanine or tryptophan. Fields, in order: J gene, V gene, D gene, clone size, CDR3 protein. The D gene is left open where the match is weak. Not every row has a clone size; where given, it reads once, few, many or a size class.

TRBJ1-5 TRBV2 - few CASSDIGGGQPQHF
TRBJ2-7 TRBV5-6 - many CASSVTGSYEQYF
TRBJ1-1 TRBV12-3/TRBV12-4 - few CASSSGPTDFF
TRBJ1-1 TRBV12-3/TRBV12-4 - - CASRMGQNTEAFF
TRBJ1-2 TRBV13 TRBD1 - CASTPGTGNGYTF
TRBJ1-2 TRBV20-1 - many CSADQGTDYGYTF
TRBJ2-5 TRBV6-2/TRBV6-3 TRBD1 few CASGSYSTGGVETQYF
TRBJ1-1 TRBV7-8 TRBD1 - CASSLVQGATEAFF
TRBJ1-5 TRBV12-3/TRBV12-4 - - CASMSRTANQPQHF
TRBJ1-1 TRBV6-4 - - CATGEAVNTEAFF
TRBJ2-1 TRBV2 TRBD2 few CARDAGTNIFF
TRBJ1-2 TRBV28 - few CASSSPRTLYYGYTF
TRBJ2-7 TRBV7-9 - few CASSSPGSLSYEQYF
TRBJ2-2 TRBV4-3 TRBD2 many CASSFTSGNTGELFF
TRBJ1-1 TRBV12-3/TRBV12-4 - many CASSSEQSLYTEAFF
TRBJ2-7 TRBV20-1 - - CSARARGFYEQYF
TRBJ2-3 TRBV9 - - CASSVRTRRTDTQYF
TRBJ2-7 TRBV11-2 - many CASSLVEGYEQYF
TRBJ2-7 TRBV4-1 TRBD1 few CASSQSRDRGAGEQYF
TRBJ2-5 TRBV7-7 - few CASSKLWDNQETQYF
TRBJ1-1 TRBV7-6 - - CASSHDGVSNTEAFF
TRBJ1-1 TRBV7-8 - - CASSLAGGRYTEAFF
TRBJ1-5 TRBV28 TRBD1 few CASREDRGVGNQPQHF
TRBJ2-2 TRBV7-8 - few CASSLVGDGELFF
TRBJ2-1 TRBV5-5 - many CASSLSLEPYNEQFF
TRBJ1-1 TRBV29-1 - few CSVGGVEGGTEAFF
TRBJ2-1 TRBV6-2/TRBV6-3 - few CASSYSGALGDEQFF
TRBJ2-7 TRBV14 TRBD2 - CASSSRGGSSYEQYF
TRBJ2-7 TRBV10-1 - few CAVNHGDNTNYEQYF
TRBJ1-1 TRBV7-9 TRBD1 - CASYRGGGTEAFF
TRBJ2-3 TRBV5-1 - many CASSSLGTDTQYF
TRBJ2-7 TRBV3-1 - few CASSAGSHEQYF
TRBJ2-2 TRBV12-3/TRBV12-4 - many CASSFFGQGKAPELFF
TRBJ2-7 TRBV2 TRBD2 many CAGMGLAGAYEQYF
TRBJ1-1 TRBV7-9 - - CASSPPPAENTEAFF
TRBJ2-7 TRBV6-1 TRBD1 - CASSGLPGQGIDEQYF
TRBJ2-2 TRBV12-5 TRBD1 - CASGSLGQLTGELFF
TRBJ2-7 TRBV4-2 - - CASSQGGAQRYF
TRBJ2-1 TRBV7-4 - few CASTLRQRAHNEQFF
TRBJ1-1 TRBV14 - few CASSQDWANTEAFF
TRBJ2-7 TRBV4-3 - few CASSPASTYYEQYF
TRBJ2-3 TRBV12-3/TRBV12-4 - many CASGYSPGSTDTQYF
TRBJ2-3 TRBV6-1 TRBD1 many CASTEDSGQGADTQYF
TRBJ1-1 TRBV6-2/TRBV6-3 TRBD1 - CASTGHRGGNTEAFF
TRBJ2-3 TRBV5-1 - many CASSPLPSSIPDTQYF
TRBJ2-6 TRBV21-1 - - CASTKRLGGGSGANVLTF
TRBJ2-3 TRBV29-1 - - CSVDTPSTDTQYF
TRBJ2-7 TRBV25-1 - - CASSDRGRDYEQYF
TRBJ1-2 TRBV4-2 - - CASSQDPRYGYTF
TRBJ2-1 TRBV27 - - CASSLSSGGDIEQFF
TRBJ1-2 TRBV7-2 TRBD1 - CASSLGGPGQGIYGYTF